Listed below are T cell receptor beta chains from one sample, sequenced in a study of chemoradiotherapy in HPV16-positive cancers. Using immunoSEQ multiplex PCR, the repertoire was profiled, and TCRdb retains in-frame clones only, with some absent. The table records about 25,000 clones, about 92% of them present only once. This specimen was blood, taken from a patient who underwent chemoradiotherapy. The source is a human donor with HPV-associated anogenital cancer. Each CDR3 is given with its conserved first and last residue. A D gene is named only where the DNA matches it firmly. The size field is filled for only some rows; it gives once, few, many or a size class.

v_call	d_call	clone_size	j_call	cdr3_aa	cdr3_nt
TRBV5-4	TRBD2	NA	TRBJ2-2	CASSLGLAGATGELFF	TGTGCCAGCAGCTTAGGACTAGCGGGAGCCACCGGGGAGCTGTTTTTT
TRBV14	NA	NA	TRBJ2-1	CASSQRVQGSSYNEQFF	TGTGCCAGCAGCCAAAGGGTACAGGGAAGCTCCTACAATGAGCAGTTCTTC
TRBV19	NA	once	TRBJ2-1	CASSAGRTYNEQFF	TGTGCCAGTAGTGCGGGACGGACTTACAATGAGCAGTTCTTC
TRBV5-5	NA	NA	TRBJ1-6	CASSFGREEGYNSPLHF	TGTGCCAGCAGCTTCGGTCGGGAAGAGGGATATAATTCACCCCTCCACTTT
TRBV7-9	TRBD2	once	TRBJ2-7	CASSFHNRMGLAVTYEQYF	TGTGCCAGCAGCTTTCATAACAGGATGGGACTAGCGGTTACCTACGAGCAGTACTTC
TRBV6-6	NA	NA	TRBJ1-5	CASSGNVNQPQHF	TGTGCCAGCAGTGGGAATGTGAATCAGCCCCAGCATTTT
TRBV28	NA	NA	TRBJ2-5	CASGREIWGETQYF	TGTGCCAGCGGAAGGGAGATTTGGGGGGAGACCCAGTACTTC
TRBV28	TRBD2	few	TRBJ2-3	CAATAGGVDTQYF	TGTGCCGCGACGGCGGGAGGAGTAGATACGCAGTATTTT
TRBV7-3	TRBD1	NA	TRBJ1-1	CASSLTGTGKGHTEAFF	TGTGCCAGCAGCTTAACCGGGACAGGGAAGGGGCACACTGAAGCTTTCTTT
TRBV6-5	NA	NA	TRBJ1-3	CASRHQGSGNTIYF	TGTGCCAGCAGACACCAGGGTTCTGGAAACACCATATATTTT
TRBV5-6	NA	NA	TRBJ1-2	CASSLATGYTF	TGTGCCAGCAGCTTGGCTACTGGCTACACCTTC
TRBV30	NA	NA	TRBJ2-2	CAWRAGTGGELFF	TGTGCCTGGAGGGCGGGGACGGGCGGGGAGCTGTTTTTT
TRBV28	NA	NA	TRBJ1-6	CASNAGSPLHF	TGTGCCAGCAACGCGGGTTCACCCCTCCACTTT
TRBV19	NA	NA	TRBJ2-2	CASSISAANTGELFF	TGTGCCAGTAGTATTTCTGCGGCGAACACCGGGGAGCTGTTTTTT
TRBV4-2	NA	once	TRBJ2-3	CASSQGRVTDTQYF	TGTGCCAGCAGCCAAGGCAGGGTAACAGATACGCAGTATTTT
TRBV5-5	NA	NA	TRBJ1-1	CASSYGLNTEAFF	TGTGCCAGCAGCTATGGGCTGAACACTGAAGCTTTCTTT
TRBV20-1	NA	once	TRBJ1-2	CSASRGYTF	TGCAGTGCCAGCCGGGGCTACACCTTC
TRBV2	TRBD1	NA	TRBJ2-3	CASRGQGVTDTQYF	TGTGCCAGCAGGGGACAGGGGGTCACAGATACGCAGTATTTT
TRBV6-5	TRBD1	once	TRBJ2-7	CASRGPGQGAREQYF	TGTGCCAGCAGGGGGCCGGGACAGGGGGCTCGAGAGCAGTACTTC
TRBV10-2	NA	NA	TRBJ2-2	CASRMTGANTGELFF	TGCGCCAGCAGAATGACAGGTGCGAACACCGGGGAGCTGTTTTTT
TRBV4-1	TRBD1	NA	TRBJ1-4	CASSQDRGQGNEKLFF	TGCGCCAGCAGCCAAGATCGGGGACAGGGAAATGAAAAACTGTTTTTT
TRBV7-2	NA	NA	TRBJ1-2	CASSLGQGDIYGYTF	TGTGCCAGCAGCTTAGGACAAGGGGATATCTATGGCTACACCTTC
TRBV18	NA	NA	TRBJ1-2	CASSPNYDSDYGYTF	TGTGCCAGCTCACCAAATTATGACAGCGACTATGGCTACACCTTC
TRBV9	NA	NA	TRBJ2-3	CASSLGGHDTTDTQYF	TGTGCCAGCAGCCTGGGGGGACACGATACGACAGATACGCAGTATTTT
TRBV12-5	NA	few	TRBJ1-1	CASAFMNTEAFF	TGTGCTAGTGCTTTCATGAACACTGAAGCTTTCTTT
TRBV13	NA	NA	TRBJ2-2	CASSLTEGAGGELFF	TGTGCCAGCAGCCTAACGGAGGGGGCCGGCGGGGAGCTGTTTTTT
TRBV7-2	NA	NA	TRBJ1-1	CASSPGPLNTEAFF	TGTGCCAGCAGCCCGGGACCGTTGAACACTGAAGCTTTCTTT
TRBV29-1	NA	NA	TRBJ2-7	CSVEGIGGYEQYF	TGCAGCGTTGAAGGAATAGGGGGCTACGAGCAGTACTTC